These T cell receptor beta chains were read from a single sample in a study of PD-L1 blockade in urothelial cancer. The repertoire was sequenced with immunoSEQ multiplex PCR; TCRdb's copy has only in-frame clones and lacks some. The sample consists of about 120,000 clones, around nine tenths of them appearing once. Sample: PBMCs, taken around atezolizumab (anti-PD-L1) treatment. These receptors all stem from a man aged 60-69 years with urothelial cancer. CDR3s include the opening cysteine and the closing phenylalanine or tryptophan. The order of the fields is J gene, V gene, clone size, CDR3 length, D gene, CDR3 DNA, CDR3 protein. The D gene is left open where the match is weak. Clone size is shown for a subset of rows, as once, few, many or a class of expanded clone.

j_gene: TRBJ2-5
v_gene: TRBV5-1
abundance: -
len: 16
d_gene: TRBD2
CDR3nt: TGCGCCAGCAGCGTGGGACTAGCGGGGGCCCGTGCGGCCCAGTACTTC
CDR3aa: CASSVGLAGARAAQYF

j_gene: TRBJ1-5
v_gene: TRBV4-2
abundance: -
len: 15
d_gene: -
CDR3nt: TGTGCCAGCAGAGCCACAGGGACGGGCAATCAGCCCCAGCATTTT
CDR3aa: CASRATGTGNQPQHF

j_gene: TRBJ2-5
v_gene: TRBV28
abundance: -
len: 16
d_gene: -
CDR3nt: TGTGCCAGCAGTTTATCTGGCGGGGAAAGCCAAGAGACCCAGTACTTC
CDR3aa: CASSLSGGESQETQYF

j_gene: TRBJ2-1
v_gene: TRBV5-4
abundance: -
len: 19
d_gene: TRBD2
CDR3nt: TGTGCCAGCAGCTTTGCTCGGCTAGCGGGGGTTTGGTCCTACAATGAGCAGTTCTTC
CDR3aa: CASSFARLAGVWSYNEQFF

j_gene: TRBJ2-7
v_gene: TRBV19
abundance: -
len: 12
d_gene: -
CDR3nt: TGTGCCAGTAGTATGGAGGGTTACGAGCAGTACTTC
CDR3aa: CASSMEGYEQYF

j_gene: TRBJ2-5
v_gene: TRBV7-9
abundance: -
len: 14
d_gene: TRBD2
CDR3nt: TGTGCCAGCAGCCCGGGACTAGCGGGGGAGACCCAGTACTTC
CDR3aa: CASSPGLAGETQYF

j_gene: TRBJ2-1
v_gene: TRBV5-6
abundance: -
len: 14
d_gene: -
CDR3nt: TGTGCCAGCAGCTTGGACACTACAAACAATGAGCAGTTCTTC
CDR3aa: CASSLDTTNNEQFF

j_gene: TRBJ1-6
v_gene: TRBV2
abundance: once
len: 16
d_gene: TRBD1
CDR3nt: TGTGCCAGCACCGGAACAGGGGGCGCGGATAATTCACCCCTCCACTTT
CDR3aa: CASTGTGGADNSPLHF

j_gene: TRBJ2-7
v_gene: TRBV28
abundance: -
len: 15
d_gene: TRBD1
CDR3nt: TGTGCCAGCAGTGCCCTGACAGGGGGCAGGTACGAGCAGTACTTC
CDR3aa: CASSALTGGRYEQYF

j_gene: TRBJ2-3
v_gene: TRBV7-3
abundance: -
len: 17
d_gene: TRBD2
CDR3nt: TGTGCCAGCAGCTTAATCGGGCGGGGGTCTAGCACAGATACGCAGTATTTT
CDR3aa: CASSLIGRGSSTDTQYF

j_gene: TRBJ1-1
v_gene: TRBV4-1
abundance: -
len: 12
d_gene: -
CDR3nt: TGCGCCAGCACCAAAGGAGGGGTTGAAGCTTTCTTT
CDR3aa: CASTKGGVEAFF

j_gene: TRBJ2-5
v_gene: TRBV5-4
abundance: -
len: 15
d_gene: TRBD2
CDR3nt: TGTGCCAGCAGCTTGTCGGGACTATATGGAGAGACCCAGTACTTC
CDR3aa: CASSLSGLYGETQYF

j_gene: TRBJ1-2
v_gene: TRBV5-1
abundance: few
len: 12
d_gene: TRBD1
CDR3nt: TGCGCCAGCAGCTCCAACAGGGGCGGCTACACCTTC
CDR3aa: CASSSNRGGYTF

j_gene: TRBJ2-3
v_gene: TRBV7-2
abundance: -
len: 15
d_gene: TRBD2
CDR3nt: TGTGCCAGCAGCCCTAGACTAGCGGGGGGAGATACGCAGTATTTT
CDR3aa: CASSPRLAGGDTQYF

j_gene: TRBJ2-7
v_gene: TRBV5-1
abundance: -
len: 13
d_gene: -
CDR3nt: TGCGCCAGCAGCTTAGCGGACAGATCCGAGCAGTACTTC
CDR3aa: CASSLADRSEQYF

j_gene: TRBJ2-6
v_gene: TRBV7-9
abundance: -
len: 19
d_gene: TRBD1
CDR3nt: TGTGCCAGCAGCTTAGATCCGACAGGGATGGCATCTGGGGCCAACGTCCTGACTTTC
CDR3aa: CASSLDPTGMASGANVLTF

j_gene: TRBJ2-1
v_gene: TRBV5-1
abundance: once
len: 16
d_gene: TRBD1
CDR3nt: TGCGCCAGCAGCCGGACAGGGATGGGCTCCTACAATGAGCAGTTCTTC
CDR3aa: CASSRTGMGSYNEQFF

j_gene: TRBJ2-7
v_gene: TRBV9
abundance: once
len: 14
d_gene: -
CDR3nt: TGTGCCAGCTCCGGGACAACGAGCTCCTACGAGCAGTACTTC
CDR3aa: CASSGTTSSYEQYF

j_gene: TRBJ2-7
v_gene: TRBV5-1
abundance: -
len: 15
d_gene: TRBD2
CDR3nt: TGCGCCAGCAGCTTGGAGGCTAGCGGGGCCTACGAGCAGTACTTC
CDR3aa: CASSLEASGAYEQYF

j_gene: TRBJ1-2
v_gene: TRBV7-2
abundance: -
len: 13
d_gene: TRBD1
CDR3nt: TGTGCCAGCAGCCAGGGACAGGGCGGTGGCTACACCTTC
CDR3aa: CASSQGQGGGYTF

j_gene: TRBJ1-1
v_gene: TRBV7-8
abundance: -
len: 13
d_gene: -
CDR3nt: TGTGCCAGCCAGATGGCAGGGAGGGATATAGCTTTCTTT
CDR3aa: CASQMAGRDIAFF

j_gene: TRBJ2-3
v_gene: TRBV6-1
abundance: -
len: 14
d_gene: -
CDR3nt: TGTGCCAGCAGCGCGGGGGCTCCCACAGATACGCAGTATTTT
CDR3aa: CASSAGAPTDTQYF

j_gene: TRBJ2-5
v_gene: TRBV9
abundance: -
len: 16
d_gene: -
CDR3nt: TGTGCCAGCAGCGTAGCCGCGACGGTGGGGCTGGAGACCCAGTACTTC
CDR3aa: CASSVAATVGLETQYF

j_gene: TRBJ1-1
v_gene: TRBV29-1
abundance: once
len: 14
d_gene: -
CDR3nt: TGCAGCGTTGAAGTACAACAGGGCGCCACTGAAGCTTTCTTT
CDR3aa: CSVEVQQGATEAFF

j_gene: TRBJ1-5
v_gene: TRBV28
abundance: -
len: 20
d_gene: TRBD1
CDR3nt: TGTGCCAGCAGTTTAAAGGTCAGAGTGTCGGGACAGTACAGCAATCAGCCCCAGCATTTT
CDR3aa: CASSLKVRVSGQYSNQPQHF

j_gene: TRBJ2-2
v_gene: TRBV6-5
abundance: once
len: 15
d_gene: TRBD2
CDR3nt: TGTGCCAGCAGTTACTCGACTAGCGGGAGCGGGGAGCTGTTTTTT
CDR3aa: CASSYSTSGSGELFF

j_gene: TRBJ2-3
v_gene: TRBV6-1
abundance: -
len: 17
d_gene: TRBD2
CDR3nt: TGTGCCAGCAGTGAATTCCTACCGGGACTAGCGGGAGCTACGCAGTATTTT
CDR3aa: CASSEFLPGLAGATQYF

j_gene: TRBJ2-3
v_gene: TRBV18
abundance: -
len: 14
d_gene: TRBD1
CDR3nt: TGTGCCAGCTCACCGGGACAGATCACAGATACGCAGTATTTT
CDR3aa: CASSPGQITDTQYF

j_gene: TRBJ1-1
v_gene: TRBV2
abundance: -
len: 13
d_gene: -
CDR3nt: TGTGCCAGCCGAGGCAACGAGAACACTGAAGCTTTCTTT
CDR3aa: CASRGNENTEAFF

j_gene: TRBJ1-2
v_gene: TRBV2
abundance: -
len: 14
d_gene: TRBD1
CDR3nt: TGTGCCAGCAGTTGGGGACAGGGGATGGATGGCTACACCTTC
CDR3aa: CASSWGQGMDGYTF

j_gene: TRBJ1-5
v_gene: TRBV5-6
abundance: -
len: 16
d_gene: TRBD1
CDR3nt: TGTGCCAGCAGCCTCCGACACGGACAGGGGGCAAGGCCCCAGCATTTT
CDR3aa: CASSLRHGQGARPQHF

j_gene: TRBJ2-1
v_gene: TRBV10-3
abundance: -
len: 12
d_gene: -
CDR3nt: TGTGCCATCAGAGGGTCGCTAGCGTCTACGTTCTTC
CDR3aa: CAIRGSLASTFF

j_gene: TRBJ2-2
v_gene: TRBV7-3
abundance: -
len: 15
d_gene: TRBD1
CDR3nt: TGTGCCAGCAGCTCCGGGACAGGGGACACCGGGGAGCTGTTTTTT
CDR3aa: CASSSGTGDTGELFF

j_gene: TRBJ1-4
v_gene: TRBV7-9
abundance: few
len: 14
d_gene: TRBD1
CDR3nt: TGTGCCAGCAGCTTACAGGGGGCTGGGGAAAAACTGTTTTTT
CDR3aa: CASSLQGAGEKLFF

j_gene: TRBJ1-4
v_gene: TRBV6-6
abundance: -
len: 14
d_gene: -
CDR3nt: TGTGCCAGCGGGGAGGGGGTCGAGAATGAAAAACTGTTTTTT
CDR3aa: CASGEGVENEKLFF

j_gene: TRBJ1-1
v_gene: TRBV10-3
abundance: -
len: 14
d_gene: -
CDR3nt: TGTGCCATCACCTCGGGCCAAGGGGACACTGAAGCTTTCTTT
CDR3aa: CAITSGQGDTEAFF

j_gene: TRBJ1-2
v_gene: TRBV5-6
abundance: few
len: 14
d_gene: -
CDR3nt: TGTGCCAGCAGCTTGGTTGCCGGTAACTATGGCTACACCTTC
CDR3aa: CASSLVAGNYGYTF

j_gene: TRBJ2-7
v_gene: TRBV7-2
abundance: -
len: 16
d_gene: TRBD2
CDR3nt: TGTGCCAGCAGCTCGGGGGAGGGGCACGGCTCCTACGAGCAGTACTTC
CDR3aa: CASSSGEGHGSYEQYF

j_gene: TRBJ2-2
v_gene: TRBV5-1
abundance: -
len: 15
d_gene: -
CDR3nt: TGCGCCAGCGCGCCTTCGACAGGGGAGGGCGGGGAGCTGTTTTTT
CDR3aa: CASAPSTGEGGELFF

j_gene: TRBJ1-5
v_gene: TRBV7-2
abundance: -
len: 14
d_gene: -
CDR3nt: TGTGCCAGCAGCTTTCGGTCAGAGGGCCAGCCCCAGCATTTT
CDR3aa: CASSFRSEGQPQHF

j_gene: TRBJ1-2
v_gene: TRBV18
abundance: -
len: 17
d_gene: TRBD1
CDR3nt: TGTGCCAGCTCATCACTAACCGGACAGGGTGGATTGGATGGCTACACCTTC
CDR3aa: CASSSLTGQGGLDGYTF

j_gene: TRBJ2-7
v_gene: TRBV7-2
abundance: once
len: 15
d_gene: -
CDR3nt: TGTGCCAGCAGCTTAGCGCGGCAGGGGTCTCGCGAGCAGTACTTC
CDR3aa: CASSLARQGSREQYF

j_gene: TRBJ1-5
v_gene: TRBV2
abundance: -
len: 14
d_gene: TRBD1
CDR3nt: TGTGCCAGCACCGACAGGACAGGGAATCAGCCCCAGCATTTT
CDR3aa: CASTDRTGNQPQHF

j_gene: TRBJ1-2
v_gene: TRBV5-4
abundance: -
len: 13
d_gene: -
CDR3nt: TGTGCCAGCAGCAACCCCGGGAGGGACGGCTACACCTTC
CDR3aa: CASSNPGRDGYTF

j_gene: TRBJ2-3
v_gene: TRBV7-2
abundance: -
len: 15
d_gene: -
CDR3nt: TGTGCCAGCAGCTTAGCATCTAGAACCACAGATACGCAGTATTTT
CDR3aa: CASSLASRTTDTQYF

j_gene: TRBJ2-2
v_gene: TRBV5-4
abundance: -
len: 15
d_gene: TRBD1
CDR3nt: TGTGCCAGCAGCTTGGGGGACAGGCCCACCGGGGAGCTGTTTTTT
CDR3aa: CASSLGDRPTGELFF

j_gene: TRBJ1-4
v_gene: TRBV2
abundance: few
len: 15
d_gene: -
CDR3nt: TGTGCCAGCAGTGAAGACAGAACAACTAATGAAAAACTGTTTTTT
CDR3aa: CASSEDRTTNEKLFF

j_gene: TRBJ2-3
v_gene: TRBV4-2
abundance: -
len: 17
d_gene: -
CDR3nt: TGTGCCAGCAGCCCCTCAGCCGCCGGGAGTTTCACAGATACGCAGTATTTT
CDR3aa: CASSPSAAGSFTDTQYF

j_gene: TRBJ2-1
v_gene: TRBV5-1
abundance: -
len: 13
d_gene: -
CDR3nt: TGCGCCAGCAGCTTGGCACATATCAATGAGCAGTTCTTC
CDR3aa: CASSLAHINEQFF

j_gene: TRBJ2-7
v_gene: TRBV30
abundance: -
len: 10
d_gene: TRBD1
CDR3nt: TGTGCCTGGGGGGGGACAGGGCAGTACTTC
CDR3aa: CAWGGTGQYF

j_gene: TRBJ2-2
v_gene: TRBV4-1
abundance: -
len: 16
d_gene: TRBD2
CDR3nt: TGCGCCAGCAGTGGGAGTAGCGGGAGACTGACCGGGGAGCTGTTTTTT
CDR3aa: CASSGSSGRLTGELFF

j_gene: TRBJ2-7
v_gene: TRBV27
abundance: -
len: 14
d_gene: -
CDR3nt: TGTGCCAGCAGTCTCTCCGGGTTTAACCACGAGCAGTACTTC
CDR3aa: CASSLSGFNHEQYF

j_gene: TRBJ1-6
v_gene: TRBV19
abundance: few
len: 15
d_gene: -
CDR3nt: TGTGCCACCAAAGATCGTGGACAGAATAATTCACCCCTCCACTTT
CDR3aa: CATKDRGQNNSPLHF

j_gene: TRBJ1-2
v_gene: TRBV6-5
abundance: once
len: 11
d_gene: -
CDR3nt: TGTGCCAGCAGTTTCAGGGATGGCTACACCTTC
CDR3aa: CASSFRDGYTF

j_gene: TRBJ2-1
v_gene: TRBV5-1
abundance: -
len: 16
d_gene: TRBD2
CDR3nt: TGCGCCAGCAGCGCGGGGAGGCTAGCGGGAAACAATGAGCAGTTCTTC
CDR3aa: CASSAGRLAGNNEQFF

j_gene: TRBJ1-6
v_gene: TRBV6-5
abundance: -
len: 13
d_gene: -
CDR3nt: TGTGCCAGCAGTCAAAGACAGGATTCACCCCTCCACTTT
CDR3aa: CASSQRQDSPLHF

j_gene: TRBJ1-1
v_gene: TRBV27
abundance: few
len: 13
d_gene: -
CDR3nt: TGTGCCAGCAGTTCTGAGGGAGTTACTGAAGCTTTCTTT
CDR3aa: CASSSEGVTEAFF

j_gene: TRBJ1-1
v_gene: TRBV6-5
abundance: -
len: 14
d_gene: -
CDR3nt: TGTGCCAGCAGTAAACAGAGTTCGAACACTGAAGCTTTCTTT
CDR3aa: CASSKQSSNTEAFF

j_gene: TRBJ2-1
v_gene: TRBV7-3
abundance: -
len: 12
d_gene: TRBD1
CDR3nt: TGTGCCAGCGGACAGGGGCTGAATGAGCAGTTCTTC
CDR3aa: CASGQGLNEQFF

j_gene: TRBJ2-5
v_gene: TRBV7-8
abundance: once
len: 14
d_gene: TRBD1
CDR3nt: TGTGCCAGCAGCTCCCGGGACAGCCAAGAGACCCAGTACTTC
CDR3aa: CASSSRDSQETQYF